Included here is one T cell receptor beta chain sequence, with context. Antigen unknown. The sample comes from a study of cytomegalovirus exposure and HLA in healthy donors. Broader study findings: A later analysis reported that several of the most significant clusters appeared to be linked to common viral pathogens, among them Epstein-Barr virus.

The CDR3 runs to 14 residues. With 5 bases removed from V and 1 base from J, the gap between germline ends came to 6 bases. Germline CDR1 and CDR2: SNHLY and FYNNEI. PCR amplification relied on 60 Vbeta primers (plus 13 Jbeta primers). The assay was immunoSEQ multiplex PCR, and TCRdb's table has in-frame clones only and misses some. The sample yields 150,000 or so clones, roughly 79% seen once. The clonotype was recovered from a woman younger than 30 in good health and CMV-seropositive. Sequenced material: PBMCs. The chain is built from TRBV2 and TRBJ2-6; no firm D call. CDR3 amino acids: CASSKLSGANVLTF. The CDR3 DNA reads TGTGCCAGCAGTAAACTTTCTGGGGCCAACGTCCTGACTTTC.